One sample yielded the 16 T cell receptor beta chains listed below, sequenced in a study of blood T cell repertoires in COVID-19. Clones were sequenced by immunoSEQ multiplex PCR, and TCRdb holds only the in-frame ones, with some missing. The data contain 250,000 to 300,000 clones, less than 85% of them singletons. Sequenced material: peripheral blood. These receptors were collected from a man aged 60 to 75 who had recovered from COVID-19.

The chain has TRBV3-1 (or the pseudogene TRBV3-2) and TRBJ2-1; 9 bases are shared with TRBD2. CDR1 is LGHDT, CDR2 YNNKEL, per germline (reference sequence). The CDR3 covers 17 residues. The ends lost 4 bases at V and 7 bases at J; junction bases unmatched: 14. CDR3 amino acids: CASSPTLTASGANEQFF. The DNA for the CDR3 is TGTGCCAGCAGCCCCACCCTTACCGCTAGCGGGGCGAATGAGCAGTTCTTC.

The chain combines TRBV19 with TRBJ1-1; 8 bases are shared with TRBD1. With V trimmed by 2 bases and J by 7 bases, 6 bases remained unmatched. The V gene's germline CDR1 is LNHDA and CDR2 SQIVND (reference sequence). The CDR3 is 14 residues long. The CDR3 protein is CASSIIDRGGEAFF. CDR3 in DNA: TGTGCCAGTAGTATAATCGACAGGGGCGGTGAAGCTTTCTTT.

J is TRBJ1-1 and V is TRBV5-1; TRBD1 aligns across 8 bases. Trimming took 0 bases from V and 5 from J; bases not matched to a gene: 12. Looked up from germline, CDR1 is SGHRS and CDR2 is YFSETQ. The CDR3 totals 17 residues. The CDR3 nucleotides are TGCGCCAGCAGCTTGGGAGCAGGGGGCGCGGATAGTACTGAAGCTTTCTTT. Encoded protein: CASSLGAGGADSTEAFF.

This clone was recorded only once. The chain links TRBV7-8 to TRBJ2-7, with D perhaps matching TRBD2 (5 bases). Trimming left V 0 bases short and J 9 bases short, with 12 bases between. The CDR3 sequence is 13 residues long. Looked up from germline, CDR1 is SGHVS and CDR2 is FQNEAQ. CDR3 amino acids: CASSLAGGFGQYF. As DNA, the CDR3 is TGTGCCAGCAGCTTAGCGGGCGGGTTCGGGCAGTACTTC.

This clone was counted between two and nine times. CDR3 sequence (DNA): TGCGCCAGCAGCCTGGCCAGAGGTCAGCCCCAGCATTTT. This translates into CASSLARGQPQHF. V is TRBV5-1 and J is TRBJ1-5; D unresolved. V lost 4 bases and J lost 6, with 11 bases in between. Germline V gene lookup returns CDR1 SGHRS and CDR2 YFSETQ. This CDR3 contains 13 residues.

The V call is TRBV9, the J call TRBJ2-5; D perhaps matches TRBD2 (6 bases). This CDR3 region has 15 residues. CDR1 and CDR2 (germline): SGDLS, YYNGEE. The ends were cut back, 0 bases at V and 3 bases at J, with 12 bases in the middle. The CDR3 DNA is TGTGCCAGCAGCGTAGGTGGGACTCCGAAAGAGACCCAGTACTTC. Translation: CASSVGGTPKETQYF.

The chain links TRBV7-2 to TRBJ1-2; perhaps TRBD1 as D (5 bases). Germline V CDR1 and CDR2: SGHTA, FQGNSA. The CDR3 consists of 14 residues. V was cut by 0 bases and J by 3 bases, with 8 bases left in between. The CDR3: CASSLAQGDYGYTF. Written as DNA, the CDR3 is TGTGCCAGCAGCTTAGCGCAGGGCGACTATGGCTACACCTTC.

V usage is TRBV6-4 and J usage is TRBJ2-1; tentative D call: TRBD2 (7 bases). Germline V lookup: CDR1 MRHNA, CDR2 SNTAGT. The CDR3 has 17 residues. Trimming cost V 5 bases and J 0 bases, with 17 bases left between them. CDR3 amino acids: CASSPFGGASSYNEQFF. In DNA form, the CDR3 reads TGTGCCAGCAGTCCCTTTGGGGGGGCTAGCTCCTACAATGAGCAGTTCTTC.

Comments on this clone: Germline and junction disagree at one end, which may indicate a read error. The sample carries other DNA sequences with the same CDR3. The chain employs TRBV18 and TRBJ1-1, with 8 bases lining up with TRBD1. Germline values: CDR1 KGHSH, CDR2 LQKENI. This CDR3 has 14 amino acids. This CDR3 is CASSLDRVNTEAFF. As DNA, the CDR3 is TGTGCCAGCTCACTGGACAGGGTGAACACCGAAGCTTTCTTT. Together with reference TRBV18 and TRBJ1-1, the CDR3 gives the full variable domain: NAGVMQNPRHLVRRRGQEARLRCSPMKGHSHVYWYRQLPEEGLKFMVYLQKENIIDESGMPKERFSAEFPKEGPSILRIQQVVRGDSAAYFCASSLDRVNTEAFFGQGTRLTVV.

The chain links TRBV6-6 to TRBJ2-7; 7 bases agree with TRBD1. CDR3 length: 16 amino acids. Germline CDR1 reads MNHNY; CDR2 reads SVGAGI (reference sequence). V gave up 8 bases and J gave up 3 bases; unmatched junction bases: 16. CDR3: CASRRPQGIRVYEQYF. In DNA, the CDR3 is TGTGCCAGCCGCCGCCCACAGGGGATCAGAGTCTACGAGCAGTACTTC.

The rearrangement joins TRBV5-1 to TRBJ2-3, with D perhaps matching TRBD1 (6 bases). Per the germline V gene, CDR1 is SGHRS and CDR2 is YFSETQ. V was pared by 7 bases and J by 2 bases, with 14 bases between. The CDR3 consists of 14 residues. CDR3 amino acids: CASGPGQLTDTQYF. The CDR3 nucleotides are TGCGCCAGCGGGCCAGGACAGCTCACAGATACGCAGTATTTT.

This sequence joins TRBV5-4 and TRBJ2-7, with 13 bases matching TRBD2. From germline, CDR1 is SGHNT and CDR2 YYREEE (reference sequence). Losses at the gene ends were 3 bases for V and 4 bases for J; bases not matched to a gene: 4. CDR3 length: 15 amino acids. The CDR3 DNA sequence: TGTGCCAGCAGCTCGGGACTAGCGGGGCCGTACGAGCAGTACTTC. Translating it yields CASSSGLAGPYEQYF.

The CDR3 DNA is TGTGCCAGCAGCTCCCTAGCTGCCTACGAGCAGTACTTC. Amino acids: CASSSLAAYEQYF. V is TRBV7-9 and J is TRBJ2-7; D is possibly TRBD2 (5 bases). The germline V gene encodes CDR1 SEHNR and CDR2 FQNEAQ (reference sequence). V lost 4 bases and J 2 bases, leaving 9 bases between the germline ends. The CDR3 totals 13 residues.

J is TRBJ2-2 and V is TRBV27, with 9 bases matching TRBD2. The germline CDR1 and CDR2 sequences are MNHEY and SMNVEV (reference sequence). With V trimmed by 6 bases and J by 5 bases, 4 bases remained unmatched. The CDR3 contains 14 residues. The CDR3 here is CASRRLAETGELFF. Written as DNA, the CDR3 is TGTGCCAGCAGGAGACTAGCGGAAACCGGGGAGCTGTTTTTT.

The V and J genes are TRBV6-2 or TRBV6-3 and TRBJ2-2; 7 bases agree with TRBD1. The V gene's germline CDR1 is MNHEY and CDR2 SVGEGT. This CDR3 has 15 residues. V was clipped by 6 bases and J by 4 bases; unmatched bases: 8. CDR3 protein: CASSSPGQSTGELFF. DNA of the CDR3: TGTGCCAGCAGCTCTCCGGGACAGAGCACCGGGGAGCTGTTTTTT.

The chain uses TRBV30 and TRBJ1-2; possible D gene TRBD1, 6 bases. This CDR3 has 15 residues. CDR1 is GTSNPN, CDR2 SVGIG, per germline (reference sequence). Trimming shortened V by 0 bases and J by 2 bases, and 13 bases separated the two germline ends. The CDR3 region is CAWSVLQGQNYGYTF. For the CDR3, the DNA is TGTGCCTGGAGTGTACTTCAGGGGCAGAACTATGGCTACACCTTC.